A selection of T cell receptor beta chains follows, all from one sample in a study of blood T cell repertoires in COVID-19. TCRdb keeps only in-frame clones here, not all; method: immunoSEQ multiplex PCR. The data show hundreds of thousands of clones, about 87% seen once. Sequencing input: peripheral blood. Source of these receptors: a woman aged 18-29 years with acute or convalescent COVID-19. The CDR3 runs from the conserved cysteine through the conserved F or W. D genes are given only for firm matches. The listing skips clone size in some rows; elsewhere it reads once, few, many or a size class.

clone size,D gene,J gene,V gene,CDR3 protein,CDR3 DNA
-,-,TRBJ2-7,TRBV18,CASSPQRRGHEQYF,TGTGCCAGCTCCCCCCAGAGGAGGGGCCACGAGCAGTACTTC
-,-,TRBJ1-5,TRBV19,CASTPWGGGNQPQHF,TGTGCCAGTACCCCCTGGGGGGGCGGCAATCAGCCCCAGCATTTT
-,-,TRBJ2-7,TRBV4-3,CATGSLGGYEQYF,TGCGCCACGGGTTCCTTGGGGGGTTACGAGCAGTACTTC
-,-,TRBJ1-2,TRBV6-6,CASSWDTLYTF,TGTGCCAGCAGTTGGGACACCCTCTACACCTTC
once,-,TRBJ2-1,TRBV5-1,CASSWGVSRGLRNEQFF,TGCGCCAGCAGCTGGGGGGTTAGTAGAGGGCTGCGGAATGAGCAGTTCTTC
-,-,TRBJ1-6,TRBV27,CASSYGGSYNSPLHF,TGTGCCAGCAGTTACGGGGGATCCTATAATTCACCCCTCCACTTT
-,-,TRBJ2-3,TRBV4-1,CASSLVQGLDTQYF,TGCGCCAGCAGCCTTGTTCAGGGCCTAGATACGCAGTATTTT
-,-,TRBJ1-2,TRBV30,CAWSSGVNYGYTF,TGTGCCTGGAGCAGCGGGGTTAACTATGGCTACACCTTC
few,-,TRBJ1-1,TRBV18,CASSPFTDSMNTEAFF,TGTGCCAGCTCACCCTTCACGGACAGTATGAACACTGAAGCTTTCTTT
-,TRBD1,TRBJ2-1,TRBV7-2,CASSLGQARNEQFF,TGTGCCAGCAGCCTCGGACAGGCCAGGAATGAGCAGTTCTTC
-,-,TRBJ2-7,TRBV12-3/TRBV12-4,CASSFFSYEQYF,TGTGCCAGCAGTTTCTTCTCCTACGAGCAGTACTTC
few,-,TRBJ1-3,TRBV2,CASRLFFQGGNTIYF,TGTGCCAGCAGGCTTTTTTTCCAGGGGGGAAACACCATATATTTT
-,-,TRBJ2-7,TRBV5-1,CASSFDSYLWEQYF,TGCGCCAGCAGCTTCGACAGTTACCTCTGGGAGCAGTACTTC
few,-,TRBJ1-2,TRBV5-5,CASSLGRVNTF,TGTGCCAGCAGCTTGGGAAGAGTAAACACCTTC
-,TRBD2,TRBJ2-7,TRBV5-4,CASSPGTSIRYEQYF,TGTGCCAGCAGTCCCGGGACTAGCATTCGCTACGAGCAGTACTTC
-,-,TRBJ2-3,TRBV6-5,CASRTRLVGKDTQYF,TGTGCCAGCAGAACCAGACTGGTTGGCAAAGATACGCAGTATTTT
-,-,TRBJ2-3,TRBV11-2,CASSHGPRRGTDTQYF,TGTGCCAGCAGCCATGGGCCAAGGCGGGGCACAGATACGCAGTATTTT
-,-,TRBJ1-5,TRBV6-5,CASSFSGRQPQHF,TGTGCCAGCAGTTTCTCAGGGAGGCAGCCCCAGCATTTT
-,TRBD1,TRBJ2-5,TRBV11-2,CASSGRQGGETQYF,TGTGCCAGCAGTGGGAGACAGGGGGGGGAGACCCAGTACTTC